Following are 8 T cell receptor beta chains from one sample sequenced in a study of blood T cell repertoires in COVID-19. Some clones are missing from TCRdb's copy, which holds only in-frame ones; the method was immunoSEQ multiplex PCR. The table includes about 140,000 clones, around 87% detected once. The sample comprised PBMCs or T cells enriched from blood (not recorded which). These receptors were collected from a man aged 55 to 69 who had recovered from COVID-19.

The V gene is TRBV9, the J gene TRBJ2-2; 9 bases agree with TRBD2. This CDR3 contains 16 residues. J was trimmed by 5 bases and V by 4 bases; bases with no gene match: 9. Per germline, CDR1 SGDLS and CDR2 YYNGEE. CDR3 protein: CASSPGTSLVTGELFF. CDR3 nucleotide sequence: TGTGCCAGCAGCCCCGGGACTAGCCTCGTAACCGGGGAGCTGTTTTTT. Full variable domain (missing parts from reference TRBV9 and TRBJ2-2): DSGVTQTPKHLITATGQRVTLRCSPRSGDLSVYWYQQSLDQGLQFLIQYYNGEERAKGNILERFSAQQFPDLHSELNLSSLELGDSALYFCASSPGTSLVTGELFFGEGSRLTVL.

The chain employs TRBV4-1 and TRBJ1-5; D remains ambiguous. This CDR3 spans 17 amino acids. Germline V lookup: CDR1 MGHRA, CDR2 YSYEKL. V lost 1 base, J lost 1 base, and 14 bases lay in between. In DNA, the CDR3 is TGCGCCAGCAGCCAAGTCTTGTCGCCGAGAAGCAATCAGCCCCAGCATTTT. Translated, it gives CASSQVLSPRSNQPQHF.

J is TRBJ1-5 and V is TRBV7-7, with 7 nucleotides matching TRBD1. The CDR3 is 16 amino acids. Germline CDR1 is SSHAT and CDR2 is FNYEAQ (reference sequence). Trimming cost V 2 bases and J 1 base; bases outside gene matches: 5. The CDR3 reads CASSLQGVGSNQPQHF. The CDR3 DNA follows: TGTGCCAGCAGCTTACAGGGGGTAGGGAGCAATCAGCCCCAGCATTTT.

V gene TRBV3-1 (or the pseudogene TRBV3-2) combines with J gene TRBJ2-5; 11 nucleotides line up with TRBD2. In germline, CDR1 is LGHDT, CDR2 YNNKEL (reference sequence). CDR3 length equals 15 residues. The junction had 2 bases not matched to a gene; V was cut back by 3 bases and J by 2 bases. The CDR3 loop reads CASSHPSGGQETQYF. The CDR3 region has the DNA TGTGCCAGCAGCCACCCTAGCGGGGGGCAAGAGACCCAGTACTTC.

CDR3 sequence (DNA): TGTGCCAGTAGTAACTACAGGGACAATGAGCAGTTCTTC. Translated, it gives CASSNYRDNEQFF. The V gene is TRBV19, the J gene TRBJ2-1; D may be TRBD1 (6 bases). V was shortened by 4 bases and J by 5 bases, with 9 bases between the two germline ends. Germline V gives CDR1 LNHDA, CDR2 SQIVND (reference sequence). The CDR3 totals 13 residues.

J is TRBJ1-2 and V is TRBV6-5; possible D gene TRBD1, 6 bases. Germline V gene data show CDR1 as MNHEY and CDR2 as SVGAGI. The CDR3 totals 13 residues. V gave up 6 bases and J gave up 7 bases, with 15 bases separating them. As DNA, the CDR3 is TGTGCCAGCAGCCCCGGGGGGCGGGTTGGCTACACCTTC. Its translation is CASSPGGRVGYTF.

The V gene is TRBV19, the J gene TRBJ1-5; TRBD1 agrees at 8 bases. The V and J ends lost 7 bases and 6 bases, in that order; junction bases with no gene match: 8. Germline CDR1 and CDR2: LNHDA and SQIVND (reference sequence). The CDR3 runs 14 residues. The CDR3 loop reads CASMPGQALQPQHF. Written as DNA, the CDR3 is TGTGCCAGTATGCCGGGACAGGCCCTTCAGCCCCAGCATTTT.

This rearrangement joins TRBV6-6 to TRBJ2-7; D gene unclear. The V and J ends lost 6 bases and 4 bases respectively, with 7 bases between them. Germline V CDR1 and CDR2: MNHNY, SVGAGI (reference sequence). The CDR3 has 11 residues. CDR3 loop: CASRGGYEQYF. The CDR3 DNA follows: TGTGCCAGCAGAGGCGGATACGAGCAGTACTTC.